The present TCR beta chain was sequenced within a study of cytomegalovirus exposure and HLA in healthy donors. A multiplex PCR was run with 60 Vbeta primers and 13 Jbeta primers. Using immunoSEQ multiplex PCR, the repertoire was profiled, and TCRdb retains in-frame clones only, with some absent. The data hold 200,000 or so clones, with just under 80% observed a single time. This CDR3 comprises 16 residues. Looked up from germline, CDR1 is LNHNV and CDR2 is YYDKDF (reference sequence). Trimming stripped 0 bases from V and 8 bases from J, with 16 bases between. The V gene is TRBV15, the J gene TRBJ1-4; tentatively, D is TRBD1 (6 bases). This clonotype was obtained from a woman in her 30s in good health and CMV-seropositive. Sequenced material: PBMCs. The DNA for the CDR3 is TGTGCCACCAGCAGAGATGGGGGCAGGGCTGGAGAAAAACTGTTTTTT. It encodes CATSRDGGRAGEKLFF.